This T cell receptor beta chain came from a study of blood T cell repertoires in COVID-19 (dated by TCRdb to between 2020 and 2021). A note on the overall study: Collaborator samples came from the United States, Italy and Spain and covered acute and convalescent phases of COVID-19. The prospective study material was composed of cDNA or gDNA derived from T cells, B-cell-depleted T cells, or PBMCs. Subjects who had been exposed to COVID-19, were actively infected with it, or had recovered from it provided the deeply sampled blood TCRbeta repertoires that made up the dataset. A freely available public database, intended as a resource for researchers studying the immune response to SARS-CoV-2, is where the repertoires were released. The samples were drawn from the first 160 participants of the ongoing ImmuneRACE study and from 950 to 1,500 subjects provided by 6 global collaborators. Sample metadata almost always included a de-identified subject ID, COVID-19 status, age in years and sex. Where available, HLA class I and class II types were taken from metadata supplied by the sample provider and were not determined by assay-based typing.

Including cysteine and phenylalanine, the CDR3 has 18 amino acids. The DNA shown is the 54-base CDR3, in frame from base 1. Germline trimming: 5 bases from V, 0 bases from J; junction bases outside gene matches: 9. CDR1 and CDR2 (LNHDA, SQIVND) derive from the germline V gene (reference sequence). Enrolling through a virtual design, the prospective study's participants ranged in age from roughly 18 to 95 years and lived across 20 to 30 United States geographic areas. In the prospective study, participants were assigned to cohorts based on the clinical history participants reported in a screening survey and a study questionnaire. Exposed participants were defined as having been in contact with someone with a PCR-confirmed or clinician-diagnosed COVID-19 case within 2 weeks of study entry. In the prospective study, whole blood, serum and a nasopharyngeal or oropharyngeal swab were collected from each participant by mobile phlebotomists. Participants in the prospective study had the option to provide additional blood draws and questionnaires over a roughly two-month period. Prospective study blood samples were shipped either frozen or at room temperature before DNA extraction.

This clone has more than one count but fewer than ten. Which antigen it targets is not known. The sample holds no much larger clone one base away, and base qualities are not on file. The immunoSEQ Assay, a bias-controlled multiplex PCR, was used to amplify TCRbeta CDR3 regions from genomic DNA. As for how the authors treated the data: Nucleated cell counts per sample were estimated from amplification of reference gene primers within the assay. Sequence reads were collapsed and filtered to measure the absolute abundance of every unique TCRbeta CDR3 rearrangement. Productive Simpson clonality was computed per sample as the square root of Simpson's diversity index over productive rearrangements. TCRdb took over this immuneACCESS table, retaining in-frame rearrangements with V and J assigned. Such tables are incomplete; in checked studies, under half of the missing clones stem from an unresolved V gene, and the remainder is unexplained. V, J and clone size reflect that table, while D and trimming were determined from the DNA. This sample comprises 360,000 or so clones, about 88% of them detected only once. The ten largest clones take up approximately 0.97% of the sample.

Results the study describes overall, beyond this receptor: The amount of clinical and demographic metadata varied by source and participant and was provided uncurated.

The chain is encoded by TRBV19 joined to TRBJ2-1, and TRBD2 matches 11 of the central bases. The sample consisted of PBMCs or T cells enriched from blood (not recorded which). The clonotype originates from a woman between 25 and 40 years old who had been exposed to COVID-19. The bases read TGTGCCAGTAGTCTTACACCGGGACTAGCGGACTCCTACAATGAGCAGTTCTTC. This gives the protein CASSLTPGLADSYNEQFF.